This T cell receptor (beta chain) emerged from a study of T cells in Graves' hyperthyroidism and ophthalmopathy. General study findings and limits: Most thyroid clonotypes expanded above 0.001 were also detected in blood.

Amplified regions were TCR beta CDR3 sequences from RNA transcripts. Researchers ran a first-round RT-PCR on the TCR CDR3 using the HTBI primer set. TCRdb itself ran the multiplex PCR reads through MiXCR, one entry per CDR3 protein. The top ten hold 11% of the sample, which has 400,000 to 550,000 distinct CDR3 sequences, roughly a quarter seen once. In the case of this clonotype: The antigen is unknown.

V dropped 6 bases and J dropped 0 bases, with 17 bases sitting between them. CDR3 length equals 15 residues. The germline gives CDR1 DFQATT, CDR2 SNEGSKA (reference sequence). Among ophthalmopathy patients, the Clinical Activity Score reached at least 3, the NOSPECS grade reached at least 4, and duration remained under 3 months. The V gene is TRBV20-1, the J gene TRBJ1-2; D is unclear. The sequence derives from a woman younger than 45 with Graves' ophthalmopathy. Sequencing was carried out using blood. CDR3 loop: CSAPPKSGSNYGYTF. The DNA for the CDR3 is TGCAGTGCGCCCCCCAAGTCCGGGTCTAACTATGGCTACACCTTC.